The clone carrying this T cell receptor (beta chain) was observed a handful of times. Its antigen is as yet unknown. The sample comes from a study of Graves' ophthalmopathy and Graves' hyperthyroidism. Looking at the study overall: There was a collection of peripheral blood at initial diagnosis, before any treatment. General study points: Most thyroid clonotypes expanded beyond 0.001 frequency were also found in blood.

From RNA, the CDR3 regions of TCR beta chains were amplified and sequenced. The first round was an RT-PCR with HTBI primers, and the second round was a multiplex PCR. TCRdb independently ran MiXCR on the multiplex PCR reads; one entry per CDR3 protein. This sample has about 740,000 distinct CDR3 sequences; 35% to 50% occur once, and the top ten carry 44%. Trimming removed 1 base at V and 3 bases at J, with 13 bases between. The CDR3 consists of 15 residues. CDR1 is SGHNT, CDR2 YYREEE, per germline (reference sequence). With a duration under 3 months, ophthalmopathy in the donors showed moderate-to-severe activity, CAS ≥3 and NOSPECS ≥4.

Sample: peripheral blood. V and J are TRBV5-4 and TRBJ2-5, with D tentatively TRBD1 (6 bases). The source is an adult man with Graves' ophthalmopathy. CDR3 region: CASSLIGGREETQYF. In DNA form, the CDR3 reads TGTGCCAGCAGCTTGATTGGGGGCAGGGAAGAGACCCAGTACTTC.